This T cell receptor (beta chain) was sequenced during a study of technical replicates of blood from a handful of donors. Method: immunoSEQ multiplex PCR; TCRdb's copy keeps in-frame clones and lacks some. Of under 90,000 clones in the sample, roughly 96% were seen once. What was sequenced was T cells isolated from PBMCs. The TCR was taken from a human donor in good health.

Here the CDR3 DNA reads TGTGCCAGCAGTGAACGGGGGTGGGCTTTCTTT. This gives the protein CASSERGWAFF. The V call is TRBV2, the J call TRBJ1-1; D is possibly TRBD1 (5 bases). The CDR3 sequence is 11 residues long. Germline V lookup: CDR1 SNHLY, CDR2 FYNNEI. The V and J ends lost 2 bases and 11 bases respectively, with 9 bases between them.